This TCR beta chain was recovered during a study of blood T cell repertoires in COVID-19 (dated by TCRdb to the early 2020s). Regarding the research as a whole: Samples from collaborators originated in the United States, Italy and Spain and spanned both the acute and convalescent phases of COVID-19. The material from the prospective study consisted of cDNA or gDNA derived from T cells, B-cell-depleted T cells, or PBMCs. Subjects who had been exposed to COVID-19, were actively infected with it, or had recovered from it provided the deeply sampled blood TCRbeta repertoires that made up the dataset. The repertoires were released in a freely available public database meant as a resource for research on the immune response to SARS-CoV-2. Samples came from the ongoing ImmuneRACE study (first 160 participants) plus 1,254 subjects from 6 global collaborators. Nearly every sample came with metadata listing a de-identified subject ID, COVID-19 status, age in years and sex. Where HLA class I and class II types were available, the types were taken from metadata supplied by the sample provider, not from assay-based typing.

In the prospective study, participants were 18 to 89 years old, resided in about two dozen geographic areas of the United States, and were enrolled through a virtual design. Cohort assignment in the prospective study relied on participant-reported clinical history from a screening survey and a study questionnaire. Exposed participants had been in contact, within 2 weeks of entering the study, with a person who had a PCR-confirmed or clinician-diagnosed case of COVID-19. In the prospective study, mobile phlebotomists collected whole blood, serum and a nasopharyngeal or oropharyngeal swab from each participant. Additional blood draws and questionnaires over an approximately two-month period could optionally be provided by prospective study participants. Before DNA extraction, blood samples from the prospective study were shipped at room temperature or frozen. The immunoSEQ Assay, a bias-controlled multiplex PCR, was used to amplify TCRbeta CDR3 regions from genomic DNA. Concerning the study's data processing: Nucleated cell counts per sample were estimated from amplification of reference gene primers within the assay. Sequence reads were collapsed and filtered to measure the absolute abundance of every unique TCRbeta CDR3 rearrangement. For each sample, productive Simpson clonality was calculated as the square root of Simpson's diversity index over productive rearrangements. Sourced from immuneACCESS, this table was stored by TCRdb with only in-frame sequences that have V and J called. A share of the clones is absent; for the studies checked, an unresolved V gene accounts for under half, and the remainder has no known explanation. For V, J and clone size, that table is used; D and trimming come from the DNA. This sample holds 430,000 or so clones; about 88% were observed only once. Less than 1.5% of the sample lies in the top ten.

General findings and caveats noted by the study authors: Clinical and demographic metadata were provided uncurated, with the amount varying by source and participant.

In the case of this clone: Its antigen is currently not known. Base qualities are not provided; no much larger clone lies one nucleotide away.

This clonotype was obtained from a woman aged 18 to 35 who had been exposed to COVID-19. Sequencing was carried out using PBMCs or T cells enriched from blood (not recorded which).

The DNA sequence is as follows: TGTGCCAGCAGCTTGGTAAGGACAGGGGATTCACCCCTCCACTTT. This codes for CASSLVRTGDSPLHF. The chain joins TRBV7-2 to TRBJ1-6, and 9 bases in between align with TRBD1. Compared with germline, V lacks 3 bases and J lacks 8 bases; bases without a gene match: 5. CDR1 and CDR2 are read off the germline V gene as SGHTA and FQGNSA. The CDR3, from cysteine to phenylalanine, totals 15 residues. The read is trimmed to its CDR3 DNA, 45 bases read in frame from base 1.